Listed below are T cell receptor beta chains from one sample, sequenced in a study of blood T cell repertoires in COVID-19. Generated by immunoSEQ multiplex PCR, the TCRdb table keeps only in-frame clones and is missing some. Here the sample spans over 300,000 clones, nearly 90% being singletons. The specimen sequenced was peripheral blood. The receptors come from a man aged 18 to 29 with active or convalescent COVID-19. CDR3s include the opening cysteine and the closing phenylalanine or tryptophan. The order of the fields is V gene, J gene, clone size, D gene, CDR3 DNA, CDR3 protein. A D gene is named only where the DNA matches it firmly. Not all rows give a size; the values are once, few, many and, for expanded clones, a class.

TRBV5-4,TRBJ2-1,.,TRBD1,TGTGCCAGCAGTTCAGACAGGGTCGGAAAGAGCTCCTACAATGAGCAGTTCTTC,CASSSDRVGKSSYNEQFF
TRBV2,TRBJ2-2,few,TRBD2,TGTGCCAGCAGGGAGACTAGCGGGATTAACGGGGAGCTGTTTTTT,CASRETSGINGELFF
TRBV7-2,TRBJ2-1,.,.,TGTGCCAGCAGCCGCCCGACATATCAAGAGCAGTTCTTC,CASSRPTYQEQFF
TRBV7-2,TRBJ2-3,.,TRBD2,TGTGCCAGCAGCACGGGACTAGCGGGGGCAGATACGCAGTATTTT,CASSTGLAGADTQYF
TRBV5-6,TRBJ1-1,.,.,TGTGCCAGCAGCTCCCTCGGACACCCATACCCTGAAGCTTTCTTT,CASSSLGHPYPEAFF
TRBV18,TRBJ2-7,.,TRBD2,TGTGCCAGCTCAGTCGTACTAGCGCGGGTGGATTACGAGCAGTACTTC,CASSVVLARVDYEQYF
TRBV7-3,TRBJ2-7,.,TRBD1,TGTGCCAGCAGCCTGGGGACACCGGGACAGGAGCAGTACTTC,CASSLGTPGQEQYF
TRBV7-2,TRBJ2-7,.,TRBD2,TGTGCCAGCAGCGAACCGGGACTAGCGGGAATCTCCTACGAGCAGTACTTC,CASSEPGLAGISYEQYF
TRBV11-1,TRBJ2-1,.,.,TGTGCCAGCAGGGTGGGTTCCAGGGGAGGGGATGAGCAGTTCTTC,CASRVGSRGGDEQFF
TRBV7-9,TRBJ1-1,.,.,TGTGCCAGCAGCTTAATCCAGGGATGGGCTTTCTTT,CASSLIQGWAFF
TRBV9,TRBJ2-1,once,TRBD2,TGTGCCAGCAGCGTAGTATCGGGGGGAGCTGGCAATGAGCAGTTCTTC,CASSVVSGGAGNEQFF
TRBV11-2,TRBJ2-2,.,TRBD2,TGTGCCAGCAGCTTAGCTTGGCGGGAGACGGGAGCCACCGGGGAGCTGTTTTTT,CASSLAWRETGATGELFF
TRBV5-1,TRBJ2-7,.,.,TGCGCCAGCAGCCTCAACGGCGGACAACCCTACGAGCAGTACTTC,CASSLNGGQPYEQYF
TRBV6-2/TRBV6-3,TRBJ1-2,.,.,TGTGCCAGCAGTTACATTCCGCGGGATATGGGTAACTATGGCTACACCTTC,CASSYIPRDMGNYGYTF
TRBV7-9,TRBJ1-4,few,.,TGTGCCAGCAGCTTATCTATGGAACTGTTTTTT,CASSLSMELFF
TRBV14,TRBJ1-1,.,.,TGTGCCAGCAGCCTGGTTACGGGGAACACTGAAGCTTTCTTT,CASSLVTGNTEAFF
TRBV21-1,TRBJ1-2,many,.,TGTGCCAGCAGCATGGGACAGGCGGAATATGGCTACACCTTC,CASSMGQAEYGYTF
TRBV19,TRBJ1-6,.,.,TGTGCCAGTAAGGTGGCAGGGAACTCACCCCTCCACTTT,CASKVAGNSPLHF
TRBV27,TRBJ2-7,.,TRBD1,TGTGCCAGCAGCCCGGGACAGGCCTACGAGCAGTACTTC,CASSPGQAYEQYF
TRBV28,TRBJ2-1,.,TRBD1,TGTGCCAGCAGTCTTAGAGGGACAGTCAAGAATGAGCAGTTCTTC,CASSLRGTVKNEQFF
TRBV28,TRBJ2-7,.,TRBD2,TGTGCCAGCAGTCAACGACTAGCGGGAGTCGACGAGCAGTACTTC,CASSQRLAGVDEQYF
TRBV18,TRBJ1-1,.,TRBD1,TGTGCCAGCTCTCTACAGGGGGTTGTTGCTGAAGCTTTCTTT,CASSLQGVVAEAFF
TRBV5-1,TRBJ2-3,.,TRBD1,TGCGCCAGCGGACCGGGACAGGGTTTTACAGATACGCAGTATTTT,CASGPGQGFTDTQYF
TRBV4-1,TRBJ2-1,.,.,TGCGCCAGCAGCCAGAAGGAGGGAGACAATGAGCAGTTCTTC,CASSQKEGDNEQFF
TRBV7-2,TRBJ1-3,.,TRBD1,TGTGCCAGCAGCTTAGGTCCGACAGGGTCTGGAAACACCATATATTTT,CASSLGPTGSGNTIYF
TRBV6-4,TRBJ1-6,.,TRBD1,TGTGCCAGCAGCCCGGACAGGGTAAATAATTCACCCCTCCACTTT,CASSPDRVNNSPLHF
TRBV11-2,TRBJ2-1,.,TRBD2,TGTGCCAGCACCCTAGCGGGACCGCCAATCGAGCAGTTCTTC,CASTLAGPPIEQFF
TRBV11-2,TRBJ1-1,once,TRBD1,TGTGCCAGCAGCTTAGGACAGGGGGGAAACACTGAAGCTTTCTTT,CASSLGQGGNTEAFF
TRBV5-1,TRBJ2-3,.,.,TGCGCCAGCAGCTTGCTGGATACGCAGTATTTT,CASSLLDTQYF
TRBV6-5,TRBJ2-3,.,.,TGTGCCAGCAGTTACTGGACTAACACAGATACGCAGTATTTT,CASSYWTNTDTQYF
TRBV6-5,TRBJ2-1,.,.,TGTGCCAGCAGTTCCGGGGGGCACCGACTCAATGAGCAGTTCTTC,CASSSGGHRLNEQFF
TRBV9,TRBJ2-5,once,TRBD1,TGTGCCAGCAGCCCCCGACAGGGTCGGTCTGAGACCCAGTACTTC,CASSPRQGRSETQYF
TRBV6-2/TRBV6-3,TRBJ1-2,.,.,TGTGCCAGCAGTTATTACAGAAGCGGCTATGGCTACACCTTC,CASSYYRSGYGYTF
TRBV9,TRBJ2-2,.,.,TGTGCCAGCAGCGTAGGTAGGTGGGGAGGACTGAACACCGGGGAGCTGTTTTTT,CASSVGRWGGLNTGELFF
TRBV27,TRBJ2-1,.,.,TGTGCCAGCAGTCCTCCCAGGGGAGTGGTGTTCTTC,CASSPPRGVVFF
TRBV18,TRBJ1-1,.,.,TGTGCCAGCAAGACTCAAAAAACAGGGCCAATCACTGAAGCTTTCTTT,CASKTQKTGPITEAFF
TRBV3-1/TRBV3-2,TRBJ1-5,.,TRBD1,TGTGCCAGCAGCCAAGCGCCGGGACAGGGGGCGCTCGGTCAGCCCCAGCATTTT,CASSQAPGQGALGQPQHF
TRBV6-2/TRBV6-3,TRBJ2-5,.,.,TGTGCCAGCAGCCGGGGCACCAGGGCCCAGTACTTC,CASSRGTRAQYF
TRBV19,TRBJ1-5,once,.,TGTGCCAGTAGTTCCCGGGGAGGGATCTATCAGCCCCAGCATTTT,CASSSRGGIYQPQHF
TRBV6-4,TRBJ2-1,.,TRBD1,TGTGCCAGCAGTGCCGGGACAGGGGGCTACAATGAGCAGTTCTTC,CASSAGTGGYNEQFF